This T cell receptor (beta chain) was sequenced during a study of control samples from healthy donors and cancer patients. Produced via immunoSEQ multiplex PCR; TCRdb's table is partial and in-frame only. The sample has fewer than 500,000 clones; about nine tenths are singletons. Germline V gene data show CDR1 as MNHEY and CDR2 as SMNVEV (reference sequence). The V gene lost 1 base and the J gene lost 8 bases, with 14 bases spanning the gap. The CDR3 contains 14 residues. The source of this sequence is a man aged 35 to 55 with head and neck cancer. The chain employs TRBV27 and TRBJ1-2; D may be TRBD1 (5 bases). Sequenced: PBMCs. In DNA form, the CDR3 reads TGTGCCAGCAGTTTATATCCAGGGCTGGGGGGCTACACCTTC. It encodes CASSLYPGLGGYTF.